The clone carrying this T cell receptor beta chain was observed once. The data were obtained in a study of blood T cell repertoires in COVID-19. Study-wide context: PBMCs, B-cell-depleted T cells, or T cells provided the cDNA or gDNA that made up the material.

Germline V gene lookup returns CDR1 SGHAT and CDR2 FQNNGV. This CDR3 contains 15 residues. V was shortened by 0 bases and J by 7 bases, with 12 bases between the two germline ends. Sequenced by immunoSEQ multiplex PCR; TCRdb stores in-frame clones only, minus some. The sample lists roughly 250,000 clones; roughly 80% were seen once. The source of this sequence is an elderly woman with acute or convalescent COVID-19. The source material was peripheral blood. The gene calls are TRBV11-2 and TRBJ1-4; a weak D match, TRBD1 (5 bases). This CDR3 reads CASSLDRGHGEKLFF. The CDR3 nucleotides are TGTGCCAGCAGCTTAGACCGCGGACATGGTGAAAAACTGTTTTTT.